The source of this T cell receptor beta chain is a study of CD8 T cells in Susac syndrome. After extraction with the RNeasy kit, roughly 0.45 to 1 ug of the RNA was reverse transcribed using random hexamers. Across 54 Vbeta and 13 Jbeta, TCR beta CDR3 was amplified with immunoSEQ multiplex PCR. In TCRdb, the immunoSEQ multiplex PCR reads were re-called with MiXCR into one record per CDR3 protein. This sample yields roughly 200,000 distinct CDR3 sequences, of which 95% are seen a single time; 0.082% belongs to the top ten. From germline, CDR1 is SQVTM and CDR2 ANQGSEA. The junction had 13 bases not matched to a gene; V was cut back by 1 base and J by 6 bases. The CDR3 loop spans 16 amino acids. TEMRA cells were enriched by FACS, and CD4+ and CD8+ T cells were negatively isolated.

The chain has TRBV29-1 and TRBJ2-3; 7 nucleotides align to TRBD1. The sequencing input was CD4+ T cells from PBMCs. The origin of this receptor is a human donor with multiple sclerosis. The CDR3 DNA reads TGCAGCGTTGAAGCGAATAGGGGGACAGTCCGGGATACGCAGTATTTT. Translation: CSVEANRGTVRDTQYF.